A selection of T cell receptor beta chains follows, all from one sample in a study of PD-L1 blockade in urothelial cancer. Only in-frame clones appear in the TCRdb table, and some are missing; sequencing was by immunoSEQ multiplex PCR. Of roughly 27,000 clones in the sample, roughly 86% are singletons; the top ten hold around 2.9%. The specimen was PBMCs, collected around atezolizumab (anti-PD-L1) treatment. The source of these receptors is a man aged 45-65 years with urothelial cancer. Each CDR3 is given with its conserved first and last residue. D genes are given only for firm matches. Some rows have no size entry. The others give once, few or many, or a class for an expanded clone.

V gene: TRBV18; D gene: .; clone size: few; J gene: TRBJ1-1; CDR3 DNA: TGTGCCAGCTCACCGAACATGAACACTGAAGCTTTCTTT; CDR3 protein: CASSPNMNTEAFF
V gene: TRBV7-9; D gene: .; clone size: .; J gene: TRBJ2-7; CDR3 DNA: TGTGCCAGCAGCCCTAGTCACGAGCAGTACTTC; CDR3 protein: CASSPSHEQYF
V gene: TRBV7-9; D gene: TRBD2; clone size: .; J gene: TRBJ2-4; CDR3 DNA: TGTGCCAGCAGCTCTAGCGGGGGGGCTAGAAACATTCAGTACTTC; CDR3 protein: CASSSSGGARNIQYF
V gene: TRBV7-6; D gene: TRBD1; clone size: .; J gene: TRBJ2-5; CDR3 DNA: TGTGCCAGCAGCTCCCGACGGACAGGGTACCCGCCGACCCAGTACTTC; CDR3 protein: CASSSRRTGYPPTQYF
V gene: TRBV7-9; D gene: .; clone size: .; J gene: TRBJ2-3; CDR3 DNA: TGTGCCAGCAGCCCGAGAGGGACAGATACGCAGTATTTT; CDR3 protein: CASSPRGTDTQYF
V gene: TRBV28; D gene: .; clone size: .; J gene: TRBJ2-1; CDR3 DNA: TGTGCCACCGTTGACGGGGTCCTCTACAATGAGCAGTTCTTC; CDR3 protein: CATVDGVLYNEQFF
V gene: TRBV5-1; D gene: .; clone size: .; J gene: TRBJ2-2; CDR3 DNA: TGCGCCAGCAGCCCAGATGGAGTGAGAACCGGGGAGCTGTTTTTT; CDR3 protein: CASSPDGVRTGELFF
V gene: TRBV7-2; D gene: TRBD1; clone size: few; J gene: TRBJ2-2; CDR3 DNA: TGTGCCAGCAGCAAGGGCCGGGACAGGGGTCCGAACACCGGGGAGCTGTTTTTT; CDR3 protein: CASSKGRDRGPNTGELFF
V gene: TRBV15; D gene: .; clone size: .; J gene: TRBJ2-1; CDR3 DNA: TGTGCCACGGCAGACTCCGCAATCGGGCAGTTCTTC; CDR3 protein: CATADSAIGQFF
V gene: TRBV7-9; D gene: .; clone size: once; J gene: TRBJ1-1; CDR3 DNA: TGTGCCAGCAGCTTAGAAGGGGCCATGAACACTGAAGCTTTCTTT; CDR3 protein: CASSLEGAMNTEAFF
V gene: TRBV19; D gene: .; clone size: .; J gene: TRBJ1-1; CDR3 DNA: TGTGCCAGTAGTGTCGACACAGACACTGAAGCTTTCTTT; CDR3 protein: CASSVDTDTEAFF
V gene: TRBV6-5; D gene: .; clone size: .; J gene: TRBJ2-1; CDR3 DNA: TGTGCCAGCAGTCCCAACAGGGATGAGGGTGAGCAGTTCTTC; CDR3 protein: CASSPNRDEGEQFF
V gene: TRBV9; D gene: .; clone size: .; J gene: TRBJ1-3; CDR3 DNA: TGTGCCAGCAGCGTACGTCCTGGAAACACCATATATTTT; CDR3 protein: CASSVRPGNTIYF
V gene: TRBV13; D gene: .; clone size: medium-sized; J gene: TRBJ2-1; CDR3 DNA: TGTGCCAGCAGCACGGCACTAGACAATGAGCAGTTCTTC; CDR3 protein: CASSTALDNEQFF
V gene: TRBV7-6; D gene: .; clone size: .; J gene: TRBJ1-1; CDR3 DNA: TGTGCCAGCAGCTTAGATAGCTACACTGAAGCTTTCTTT; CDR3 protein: CASSLDSYTEAFF
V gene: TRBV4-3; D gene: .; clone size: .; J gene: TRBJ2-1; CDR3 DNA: TGCGCCAGCAGCCAAGGCGGGGAATTGGGGCAGTTCTTC; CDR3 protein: CASSQGGELGQFF
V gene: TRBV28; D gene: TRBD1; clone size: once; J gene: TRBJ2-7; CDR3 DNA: TGTGCCAGGGTCCGAAGGGGGCAAAACGAGCAGTACTTC; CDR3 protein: CARVRRGQNEQYF
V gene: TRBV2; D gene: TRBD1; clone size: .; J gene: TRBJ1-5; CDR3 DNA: TGTGCCACCAGGGACAGGGAAAGTCAGCCCCAGCATTTT; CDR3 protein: CATRDRESQPQHF
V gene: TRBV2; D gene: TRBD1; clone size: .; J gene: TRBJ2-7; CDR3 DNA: TGTGCCAGCAAAGCCGGGACAGGGACCTACGAGCAGTACTTC; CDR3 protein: CASKAGTGTYEQYF
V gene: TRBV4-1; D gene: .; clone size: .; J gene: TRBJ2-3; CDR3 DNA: TGCGCCAGCAGCCAACCGGGAGCTAGCACAGATACGCAGTATTTT; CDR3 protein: CASSQPGASTDTQYF
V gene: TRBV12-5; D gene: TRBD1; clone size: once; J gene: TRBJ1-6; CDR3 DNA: TGTGCTAGTGGGTCCGGACAGGGGGTTTATAATTCACCCCTCCACTTT; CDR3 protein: CASGSGQGVYNSPLHF
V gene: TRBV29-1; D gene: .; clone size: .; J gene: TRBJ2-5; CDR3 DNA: TGCAGCGTTGAAGGGGCAGCTCAAGAGACCCAGTACTTC; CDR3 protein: CSVEGAAQETQYF
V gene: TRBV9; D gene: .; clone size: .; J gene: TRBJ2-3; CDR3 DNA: TGTGCCAGCAGCGGTGCGGGTGCCAGCACAGATACGCAGTATTTT; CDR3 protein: CASSGAGASTDTQYF
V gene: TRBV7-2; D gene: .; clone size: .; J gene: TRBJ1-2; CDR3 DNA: TGTGCCAGCAGCCCTAATTTTTTGAGGGCGAACTATGGCTACACCTTC; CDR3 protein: CASSPNFLRANYGYTF
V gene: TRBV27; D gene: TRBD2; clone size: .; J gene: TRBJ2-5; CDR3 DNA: TGTGCCAGCAGTTTACTAGCGGGGTCCCAAGAGACCCAGTACTTC; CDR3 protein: CASSLLAGSQETQYF
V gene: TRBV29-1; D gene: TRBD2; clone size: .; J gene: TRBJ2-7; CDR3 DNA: TGCAGCGTTGTCGCTTGGGCACGGCTAGCGGATAATACCTACGAGCAGTACTTC; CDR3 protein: CSVVAWARLADNTYEQYF
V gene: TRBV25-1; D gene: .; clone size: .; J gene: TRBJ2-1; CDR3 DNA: TGTGCCAGCACCAGTTACAATGAGCAGTTCTTC; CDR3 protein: CASTSYNEQFF
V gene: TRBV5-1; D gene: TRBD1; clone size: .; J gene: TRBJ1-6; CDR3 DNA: TGCGCCAGCAGCTTTGAAAGACAGGGGAATTCACCCCTCCACTTT; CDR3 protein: CASSFERQGNSPLHF
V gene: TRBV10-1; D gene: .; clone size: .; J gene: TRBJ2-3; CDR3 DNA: TGCGCCAGCAGTGGACAGGTTCAAGATACGCAGTATTTT; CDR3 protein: CASSGQVQDTQYF
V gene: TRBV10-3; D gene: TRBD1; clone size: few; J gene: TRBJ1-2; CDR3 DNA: TGTGCCATCGGAACAGGGGACGGTGGCTACACCTTC; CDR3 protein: CAIGTGDGGYTF
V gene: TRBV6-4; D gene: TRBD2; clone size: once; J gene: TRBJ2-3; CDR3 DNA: TGTGCCAGCAGCTTAGCGGGAGGGACAGATACGCAGTATTTT; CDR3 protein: CASSLAGGTDTQYF
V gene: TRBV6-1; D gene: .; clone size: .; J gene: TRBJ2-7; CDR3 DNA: TGTGCCAGCAGTGAAACTCTAACCTACGAGCAGTACTTC; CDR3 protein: CASSETLTYEQYF
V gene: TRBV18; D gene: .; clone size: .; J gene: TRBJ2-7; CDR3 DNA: TGTGCCAGCTCAATATTCCCCTACGAGCAGTACTTC; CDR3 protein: CASSIFPYEQYF
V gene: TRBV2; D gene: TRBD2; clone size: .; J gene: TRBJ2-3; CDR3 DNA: TGTGCCACGAGAGCGGGAGAGGTCACAAAGGGGCAGTATTTT; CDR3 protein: CATRAGEVTKGQYF
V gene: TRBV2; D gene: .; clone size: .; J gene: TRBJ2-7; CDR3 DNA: TGTGCCAGCAGGACCCCCGAGGAGTACTCCTACGAGCAGTACTTC; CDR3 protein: CASRTPEEYSYEQYF
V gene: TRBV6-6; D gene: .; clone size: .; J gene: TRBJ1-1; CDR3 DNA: TGTGCCAGCAGTTACCTATCCGAAGCTAACACTGAAGCTTTCTTT; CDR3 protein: CASSYLSEANTEAFF
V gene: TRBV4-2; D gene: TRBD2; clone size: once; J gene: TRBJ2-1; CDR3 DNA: TGTGCCAGCAGCCCAAGCGGGAGGACCTACAATGAGCAGTTCTTC; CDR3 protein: CASSPSGRTYNEQFF
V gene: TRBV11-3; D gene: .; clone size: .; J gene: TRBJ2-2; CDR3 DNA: TGTGCCAGCAGCTTAAGTCTGACGCAGGGTGTCACCGGGGAGCTGTTTTTT; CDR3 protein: CASSLSLTQGVTGELFF
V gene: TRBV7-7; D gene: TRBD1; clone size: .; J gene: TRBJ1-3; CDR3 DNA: TGTGCTAGCAGCTTAGGGACAGGTTCCGGAAACACCATATATTTT; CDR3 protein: CASSLGTGSGNTIYF
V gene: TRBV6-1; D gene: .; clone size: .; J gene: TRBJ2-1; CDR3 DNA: TGTGCCAGCATTCAGAGGGCTTTTGAGGATGAGCAGTTCTTC; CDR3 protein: CASIQRAFEDEQFF
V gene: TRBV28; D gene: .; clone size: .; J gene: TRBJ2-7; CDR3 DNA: TGTGCCAGCAGTACGAGAGCGATCTACGAGCAGTACTTC; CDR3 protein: CASSTRAIYEQYF
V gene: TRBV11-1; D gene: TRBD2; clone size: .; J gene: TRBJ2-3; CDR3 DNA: TGTGCCAGCAGCTTACTAGCGGGGGGGCCTGGAGATACGCAGTATTTT; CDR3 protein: CASSLLAGGPGDTQYF
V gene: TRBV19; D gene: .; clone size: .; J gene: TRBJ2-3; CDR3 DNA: TGTGCCAGTAGTATGCTCCCGAATAGCGGACTCACAGATACGCAGTATTTT; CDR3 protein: CASSMLPNSGLTDTQYF
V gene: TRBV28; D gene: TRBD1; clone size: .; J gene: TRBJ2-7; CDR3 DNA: TGTGCCAGCAGCGTGGTGGGGGGACAGGGGGTCTACGAGCAGTACTTC; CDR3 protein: CASSVVGGQGVYEQYF
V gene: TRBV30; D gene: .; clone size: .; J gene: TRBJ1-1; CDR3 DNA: TGTGCCTGGAGTGTACTAGAACTCCTGAACACTGAAGCTTTCTTT; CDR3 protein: CAWSVLELLNTEAFF
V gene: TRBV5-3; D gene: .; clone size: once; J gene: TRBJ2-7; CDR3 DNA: TGTGCCAGAAGCTTGGCCCCGACGGGGGTCGACGAGCAGTACTTC; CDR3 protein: CARSLAPTGVDEQYF
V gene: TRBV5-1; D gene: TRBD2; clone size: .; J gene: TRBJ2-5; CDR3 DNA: TGCGCCAGCAGACCCCGGGGGGGCCAAGAGACCCAGTACTTC; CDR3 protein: CASRPRGGQETQYF
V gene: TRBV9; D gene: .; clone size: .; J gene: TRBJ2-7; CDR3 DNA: TGTGCCAGCAGCGTAGAGGGGGGGGAGCAGTACTTC; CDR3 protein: CASSVEGGEQYF
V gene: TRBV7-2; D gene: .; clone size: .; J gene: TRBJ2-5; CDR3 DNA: TGTGCCAGCAGCTTAGGAACAAACCGTTGGGAGACCCAGTACTTC; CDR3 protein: CASSLGTNRWETQYF
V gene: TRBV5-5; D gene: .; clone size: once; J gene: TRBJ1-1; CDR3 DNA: TGTGCCAGCAGCTTAGCCCCGCTACTAGGCGGGACTGAAGCTTTCTTT; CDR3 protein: CASSLAPLLGGTEAFF
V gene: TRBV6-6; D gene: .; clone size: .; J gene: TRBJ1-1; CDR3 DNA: TGTGCCAGCAGTTACGTAGCAACTGCTGAAGCTTTCTTT; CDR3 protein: CASSYVATAEAFF
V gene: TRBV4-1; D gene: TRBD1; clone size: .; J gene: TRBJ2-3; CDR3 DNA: TGCGCCAGCAGCCAGGGCTACCCGGGACAGGGGGTTCGCCCAGATACGCAGTATTTT; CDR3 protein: CASSQGYPGQGVRPDTQYF
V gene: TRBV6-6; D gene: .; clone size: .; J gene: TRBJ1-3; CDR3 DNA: TGTGCCAGCAGTCTCCGGGGAGGGGGATCTGGAAACACCATATATTTT; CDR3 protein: CASSLRGGGSGNTIYF
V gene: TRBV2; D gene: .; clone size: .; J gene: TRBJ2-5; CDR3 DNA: TGTGCCAGCAGCTGGGAGTTCGGGCGAGAGACCCAGTACTTC; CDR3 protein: CASSWEFGRETQYF
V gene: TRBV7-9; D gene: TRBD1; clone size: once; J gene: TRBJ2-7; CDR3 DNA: TGTGCCAGCACCGTGACAGGGGGCTCTTACGAGCAGTACTTC; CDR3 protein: CASTVTGGSYEQYF
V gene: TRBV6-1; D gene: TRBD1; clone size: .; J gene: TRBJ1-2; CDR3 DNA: TGTGCCAGCAGTGTACCGGGACAGGGTGGGTATGGCTACACCTTC; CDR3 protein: CASSVPGQGGYGYTF